This T cell receptor beta chain comes out of a study of beta chain features in type 1 diabetes. Across the study: In age, gender and cell yields, patients were similar to healthy donors.

Since all of the isolated RNA was reverse transcribed, expressed TCRB transcripts were what got sequenced. Generated by immunoSEQ multiplex PCR, the TCRdb table keeps only in-frame clones and is missing some. The profile shows around 450,000 clones, about an eighth of them singletons. CDR3 length: 15 amino acids. V trimming: 1 base; J trimming: 2 bases; junction bases outside the gene matches: 3. CDR1 is ENHRY and CDR2 is SYGVKD in the germline V gene. This clone appeared a few times. This TCR came from a woman younger than 30 in good health. The sample was naive CD4+ T cells from blood. The genes are TRBV10-3 and TRBJ2-7, with TRBD2 matching over 9 bases. CDR3 sequence (DNA): TGTGCCATCAGTGAGTTAGCGGGAGTACCCTACGAGCAGTACTTC. Its translation is CAISELAGVPYEQYF.